Below, 23 T cell receptor beta chains from the same sample are listed, as sequenced in a study of human T cells and chemical hapten exposure (dated by TCRdb to the early 2020s). The receptor library was made with RACE. TCRdb records NextSeq 500 as the sequencer. TCRdb reprocessed the public reads (quality trimming at Q25 with fastp, clone calling with MiXCR) and kept in-frame beta chains. Rows with a matching CDR3 protein are joined into one entry that keeps the most common DNA and genes. In all, the sample holds roughly 380,000 distinct CDR3 sequences, and around 4.8% of those were seen once. Jointly, the top ten make up about 2.1% of the sample. The time point label, as the study defines it: patch test 1, 2 weeks after DPC sensitization. The sample's treatment or condition label, decoded: therapeutic diphenylcyclopropenone sensitization with weekly scalp DPC. The sample consisted of whole blood, taken in connection with sensitization to the hapten diphenylcyclopropenone (DPC). These receptors came from a woman in her 50s with alopecia areata. Some clones in this sample may be carry-over from other donors' samples.

In its sample, this clonotype was seen a few times. The chain employs TRBV6-5 and TRBJ2-3; D gene uncertain. Trimming pared 6 bases from V and 1 base from J, leaving 8 bases between. Germline CDR1 MNHEY, CDR2 SVGAGI. There are 13 residues in the CDR3. The CDR3, as DNA: TGTGCCAGCAGCCACCCAGGCACAGATACGCAGTATTTT. It translates to CASSHPGTDTQYF.

The chain joins TRBV12-3 or TRBV12-4 to TRBJ2-2; D gene unclear. Trimming took 3 bases from V and 0 from J, leaving 5 bases between them. CDR3 length: 14 amino acids. In DNA form, the CDR3 reads TGTGCCAGCAGTTTCCGGGCGAACACCGGGGAGCTGTTTTTT. Its protein product is CASSFRANTGELFF.

The rearrangement uses TRBV7-9 and TRBJ1-3; 7 nucleotides line up with TRBD1. Germline values: CDR1 SEHNR, CDR2 FQNEAQ (reference sequence). This CDR3 region has 19 residues. V dropped 0 bases and J dropped 4; count of bases not matched to a gene: 15. The CDR3 spells CASSLAGTAREEGGNTIYF. CDR3 in DNA: TGTGCCAGCAGCTTAGCGGGGACAGCGAGAGAGGAAGGAGGAAACACCATATATTTT.

This clonotype was counted many times. The rearrangement uses TRBV18 and TRBJ1-1; 10 positions match TRBD1. With V trimmed by 10 bases and J by 1 base, 18 bases remained unmatched. CDR1 is KGHSH, CDR2 LQKENI, per germline. The CDR3 spans 18 residues. CDR3: CATQVLPGQGLANTEAFF. The DNA for the CDR3 is TGTGCCACTCAGGTCCTCCCGGGACAGGGGTTGGCGAACACTGAAGCTTTCTTT. The entire variable domain, with the rest obtained from reference TRBV18 and TRBJ1-1, is as follows: NAGVMQNPRHLVRRRGQEARLRCSPMKGHSHVYWYRQLPEEGLKFMVYLQKENIIDESGMPKERFSAEFPKEGPSILRIQQVVRGDSAAYFCATQVLPGQGLANTEAFFGQGTRLTVV.

This clonotype occurred many times. V is TRBV18 and J is TRBJ2-1, with D unclear. V lost 6 bases to trimming and J lost 2 bases, with 20 bases between them. Germline loops: CDR1 KGHSH, CDR2 LQKENI. This CDR3 spans 17 amino acids. The CDR3 DNA reads TGTGCCAGCTCCCCCCGAAGAAGAGAAGGGACCTACAATGAGCAGTTCTTC. Its translation: CASSPRRREGTYNEQFF.

This clonotype was counted many times. The chain is built from TRBV2 and TRBJ2-3; 7 bases align to TRBD2. The J segment lost 1 base and the V segment lost 6 bases, leaving 4 bases of the junction unmatched. The V gene's germline CDR1 is SNHLY and CDR2 FYNNEI. CDR3 length: 14 amino acids. The CDR3 DNA reads as TGTGCCAGCAGATTACGGGGGGGCACAGATACGCAGTATTTT. As protein: CASRLRGGTDTQYF. Drawing the rest from reference TRBV2 and TRBJ2-3, the complete variable domain is EPEVTQTPSHQVTQMGQEVILRCVPISNHLYFYWYRQILGQKVEFLVSFYNNEISEKSEIFDDQFSVERPDGSNFTLKIRSTKLEDSAMYFCASRLRGGTDTQYFGPGTRLTVL.

This clonotype appeared many times. The chain combines TRBV3-1 with TRBJ1-5; 9 bases map to TRBD1. This CDR3 region has 14 residues. J gave up 7 bases and V 6 bases, and 7 bases lay outside the gene matches. Germline V gene sequence: CDR1 LGHDT, CDR2 YNNKEL (reference sequence). Written as DNA, the CDR3 is TGTGCCAGCAGGGGACAGGGAGAGGGGCAGCCCCAGCATTTT. Translating gives CASRGQGEGQPQHF.

This clonotype was seen at least ten times. This chain links TRBV28 with TRBJ1-1; D is undetermined. The germline CDR1 and CDR2 sequences are MDHEN and SYDVKM. This CDR3 is 13 amino acids long. Trimming removed 10 bases at V and 0 bases at J, with 12 bases between. This CDR3 reads CATEGSLNTEAFF. The CDR3 coding sequence is TGTGCCACCGAGGGAAGCCTGAACACTGAAGCTTTCTTT.

This clonotype was recorded many times. The chain links TRBV12-3 or TRBV12-4 to TRBJ1-4; D possibly corresponds to TRBD1 (6 bases). There are 15 residues in the CDR3. With 2 bases removed from V and 4 bases from J, the gap between germline ends came to 11 bases. For the CDR3, the DNA is TGTGCCAGCAGTTTACGGCAGGGGCTTAATGAAAAACTGTTTTTT. The encoded protein is CASSLRQGLNEKLFF.

This clonotype came up many times. The chain links TRBV5-1 to TRBJ1-2; unclear D gene. The CDR3 runs to 14 residues. Trimming removed 0 bases at V and 4 bases at J, with 10 bases between. Germline CDR1 and CDR2: SGHRS and YFSETQ. CDR3 sequence (DNA): TGCGCCAGCAGCTTGGTCCGCCAGTCCTATGGCTACACCTTC. This encodes CASSLVRQSYGYTF.

This clonotype was detected many times. The chain employs TRBV5-1 and TRBJ1-1; D not resolved. The germline V gene has CDR1 SGHRS and CDR2 YFSETQ. The CDR3 is 13 amino acids. V lost 1 base and J 5 bases, leaving 9 bases between the germline ends. The CDR3 sequence is CASSLSQGTEAFF. The DNA for the CDR3 is TGCGCCAGCAGCTTGAGTCAAGGGACTGAAGCTTTCTTT.

The chain employs TRBV4-2 and TRBJ1-2; 8 bases are a match to TRBD1. Germline CDR1 reads LGHNA; CDR2 reads YNFKEQ. This CDR3 comprises 15 residues. J lost 4 bases, V lost 2 bases, and 6 bases had no gene match. CDR3 sequence reads: CASSQFGQGGYGYTF. CDR3 sequence (DNA): TGTGCCAGCAGCCAATTCGGACAGGGAGGCTATGGCTACACCTTC.

This clonotype was found many times. J is TRBJ2-7 and V is TRBV9; no definite D call. V was trimmed by 0 bases and J by 5 bases, leaving 12 bases between them. The CDR3 consists of 14 residues. The germline CDR1 and CDR2 sequences are SGDLS and YYNGEE. CDR3 sequence: CASSVDDVNHEQYF. The CDR3 bases are TGTGCCAGCAGCGTAGACGACGTTAACCACGAGCAGTACTTC.

This clonotype came up a few times. This chain uses TRBV7-9 with TRBJ2-4, with 7 bases lining up with TRBD2. J was trimmed by 8 bases and V by 5 bases; bases with no gene match: 15. From germline, CDR1 is SEHNR and CDR2 FQNEAQ (reference sequence). This CDR3 comprises 16 residues. CDR3 sequence reads: CASSPIEASGADIQYF. The CDR3 DNA follows: TGTGCCAGCAGCCCCATCGAGGCCAGCGGGGCGGACATTCAGTACTTC.

This rearrangement joins TRBV6-5 to TRBJ2-4; 8 bases are a match to TRBD1. This CDR3 region has 16 residues. CDR1 and CDR2 from the germline V gene are MNHEY and SVGAGI. The V segment lost 4 bases and the J segment 5 bases; nucleotides outside the gene matches: 10. CDR3 nucleotides: TGTGCCAGCAGTTTCTACTTTGGACAGGGAGAAAACATTCAGTACTTC. Translated: CASSFYFGQGENIQYF.

This clonotype was picked up many times. The chain joins TRBV3-1 to TRBJ2-1; the D gene is possibly TRBD1 (6 bases). The CDR3 is 17 residues long. The V gene's germline CDR1 is LGHDT and CDR2 YNNKEL (reference sequence). V dropped 1 base and J dropped 5 bases, with 18 bases sitting between them. The CDR3 nucleotides are TGTGCCAGCAGCCAAGCGGCGGTCGGACAGAGAGACAATGAGCAGTTCTTC. Encoded protein: CASSQAAVGQRDNEQFF.

This clonotype showed up just a few times. The chain is built from TRBV12-5 and TRBJ2-1; possibly TRBD1 or TRBD2 for D (5 bases each). This CDR3 comprises 13 residues. CDR1 is LGHNT, CDR2 FRNRAP, per germline. V was pared by 5 bases and J by 4 bases, with 9 bases between. The CDR3 protein is CASGRDAYNEQFF. The CDR3 DNA sequence: TGTGCTAGTGGTCGGGACGCTTACAATGAGCAGTTCTTC.

This clonotype showed up many times. The rearrangement joins TRBV29-1 to TRBJ2-7; 7 nucleotides agree with TRBD1. V lost 3 bases, J lost 0 bases, and 2 bases stayed unmatched. CDR3 size: 13 residues. Germline V CDR1 and CDR2: SQVTM, ANQGSEA. In nucleotides, the CDR3 is TGCAGCGTTGAGGACAGGAGCTCCTACGAGCAGTACTTC. Translating it yields CSVEDRSSYEQYF.

This clonotype was observed at least ten times. The chain carries TRBV12-3 or TRBV12-4 and TRBJ1-4; perhaps TRBD1 as D (5 bases). This CDR3 comprises 16 residues. V was trimmed by 6 bases and J by 0 bases, leaving 14 bases between them. The CDR3: CASSQGLTATNEKLFF. DNA of the CDR3: TGTGCCAGCAGCCAGGGACTGACCGCAACTAATGAAAAACTGTTTTTT.

This clonotype appeared a single time. A clone one base away is much larger, so this may be a read error. The gene calls are TRBV27 and TRBJ1-4; D gene ambiguous. This CDR3 is built from 12 residues. CDR1 MNHEY and CDR2 SMNVEV come from the germline V gene (reference sequence). The DNA for the CDR3 is TGTGCCAGCAGTGCCGCTAATGAAAAACTGATTTTT. Residues: CASSAANEKLIF.

This clonotype was observed at least ten times. This chain connects TRBV20-1 to TRBJ2-2, with D possibly being TRBD2 (5 bases). The CDR3 contains 16 residues. Deletions cut 3 bases from V and 8 bases from J, with 22 bases between. Germline assignment: CDR1 DFQATT and CDR2 SNEGSKA (reference sequence). The CDR3 DNA is TGCAGTGCTAGTCAGGCTGCGTCGGGGAATTCTGGGGAGCTGTTTTTT. Its protein product is CSASQAASGNSGELFF.

This clonotype was detected many times. This rearrangement joins TRBV19 to TRBJ2-7; a weak D match, TRBD1 (6 bases). CDR3 length: 14 amino acids. V was trimmed by 4 bases and J by 2 bases, leaving 12 bases between them. From germline, CDR1 is LNHDA and CDR2 SQIVND (reference sequence). Here the CDR3 reads CASSTLGGAYEQYF. In nucleotides, the CDR3 is TGTGCCAGTAGTACCCTAGGGGGAGCCTACGAGCAGTACTTC.

The chain links TRBV9 to TRBJ2-7; 8 bases fit TRBD2. The V gene end was trimmed by 4 bases and the J gene end by 3 bases; junction bases not matched to a gene: 15. Germline values: CDR1 SGDLS, CDR2 YYNGEE. There are 17 residues in the CDR3. The CDR3 DNA is TGTGCCAGCAGCCCCCCCGGATTTAGCGGGACTTACTACGAGCAGTACTTC. This gives the protein CASSPPGFSGTYYEQYF.